This T cell receptor (beta chain) was recovered during a study of PD-L1 blockade in urothelial cancer. Whole-study context: When patients started atezolizumab around 2014, it was given at 1,200 mg intravenously every 3 weeks.

Sample time point: pretreatment peripheral blood. This clone has just one count. Its antigen is unknown. Every PCR received spiked-in synthetic TCR analog templates. Method: immunoSEQ multiplex PCR; TCRdb's copy keeps in-frame clones and lacks some. Altogether approximately 90,000 clones are present, roughly 89% being singletons, with the ten largest covering around 1.6%. Germline-derived CDR1 and CDR2 are SGDLS and YYNGEE. The CDR3 is 15 residues long. Trimming shortened V by 4 bases and J by 4 bases, and 17 bases separated the two germline ends. Regarding the study as a whole: Durable-benefit patients expanded tumor-associated blood clones more at 3 weeks.

The rearrangement uses TRBV9 and TRBJ1-2; D is possibly TRBD1 (6 bases). Sequenced here: PBMCs, sampled around atezolizumab (anti-PD-L1) treatment. The TCR comes from a man aged 55 to 70 with urothelial cancer. In DNA form, the CDR3 reads TGTGCCAGCAGCCCCGTACAGGGCATGGGCTATGGCTACACCTTC. It codes for CASSPVQGMGYGYTF.